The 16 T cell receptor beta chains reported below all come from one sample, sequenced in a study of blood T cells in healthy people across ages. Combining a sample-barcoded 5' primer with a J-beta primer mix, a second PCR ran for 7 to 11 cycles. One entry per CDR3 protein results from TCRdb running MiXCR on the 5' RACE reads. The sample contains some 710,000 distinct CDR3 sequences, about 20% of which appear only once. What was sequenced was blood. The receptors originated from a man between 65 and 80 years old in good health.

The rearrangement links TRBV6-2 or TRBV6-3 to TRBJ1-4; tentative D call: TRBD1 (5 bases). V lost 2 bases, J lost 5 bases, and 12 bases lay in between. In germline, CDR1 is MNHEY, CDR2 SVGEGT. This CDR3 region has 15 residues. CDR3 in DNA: TGTGCCAGCAGTTACACGGGGGGAAGCAATGAAAAACTGTTTTTT. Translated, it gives CASSYTGGSNEKLFF.

The CDR3 DNA sequence: TGCGCCAGCAGCTTGGGGGATCAGTACCAAGAGACCCAGTACTTC. This gives the protein CASSLGDQYQETQYF. V usage is TRBV5-1 and J usage is TRBJ2-5; D is unresolved. There are 15 residues in the CDR3. V lost 0 bases and J lost 0, with 9 bases in between. Looked up from germline, CDR1 is SGHRS and CDR2 is YFSETQ.

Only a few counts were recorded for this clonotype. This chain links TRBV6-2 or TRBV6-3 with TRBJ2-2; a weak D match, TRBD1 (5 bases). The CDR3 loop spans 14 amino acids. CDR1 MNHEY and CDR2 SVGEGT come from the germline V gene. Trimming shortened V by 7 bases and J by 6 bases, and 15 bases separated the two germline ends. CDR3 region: CASIGLQGAGELFF. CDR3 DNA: TGTGCCAGCATAGGTCTTCAGGGCGCCGGGGAGCTGTTTTTT.

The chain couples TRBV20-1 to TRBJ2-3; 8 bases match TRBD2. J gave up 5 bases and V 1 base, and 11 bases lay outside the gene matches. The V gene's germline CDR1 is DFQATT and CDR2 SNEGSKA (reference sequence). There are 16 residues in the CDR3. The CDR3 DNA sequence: TGCAGTGCTAGAGGGGGACCGGGACTAGTGGGAGATACGCAGTATTTT. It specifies CSARGGPGLVGDTQYF.

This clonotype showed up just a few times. In nucleotides, the CDR3 is TGTGCCAGCAGCGGTACCGGGACAGGAAATTCACCCCTCCACTTT. Amino acids: CASSGTGTGNSPLHF. The chain combines TRBV9 with TRBJ1-6, with 8 bases fitting TRBD1. Germline CDR1 and CDR2: SGDLS and YYNGEE. Trimming cost V 3 bases and J 7 bases; bases outside gene matches: 6. The length of the CDR3 is 15 residues. Complete variable domain (other parts from reference TRBV9 and TRBJ1-6): DSGVTQTPKHLITATGQRVTLRCSPRSGDLSVYWYQQSLDQGLQFLIQYYNGEERAKGNILERFSAQQFPDLHSELNLSSLELGDSALYFCASSGTGTGNSPLHFGNGTRLTVT.

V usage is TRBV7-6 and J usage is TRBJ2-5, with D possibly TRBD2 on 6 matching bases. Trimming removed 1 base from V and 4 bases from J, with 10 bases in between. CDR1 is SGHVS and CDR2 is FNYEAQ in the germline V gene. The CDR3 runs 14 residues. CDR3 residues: CASSLGSSAETQYF. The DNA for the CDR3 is TGTGCCAGCAGCTTAGGTTCTAGCGCAGAGACCCAGTACTTC.

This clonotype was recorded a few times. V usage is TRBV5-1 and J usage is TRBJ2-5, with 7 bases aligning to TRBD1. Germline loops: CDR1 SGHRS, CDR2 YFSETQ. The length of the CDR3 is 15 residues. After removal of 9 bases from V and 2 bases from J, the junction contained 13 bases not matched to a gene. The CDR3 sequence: CATKITGVEQETQYF. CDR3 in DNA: TGCGCCACCAAAATCACAGGGGTTGAACAAGAGACCCAGTACTTC.

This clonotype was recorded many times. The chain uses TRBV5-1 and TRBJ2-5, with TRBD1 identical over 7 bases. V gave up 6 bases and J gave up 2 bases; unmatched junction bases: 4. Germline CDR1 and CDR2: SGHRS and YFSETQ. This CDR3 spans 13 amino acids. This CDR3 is CASNEGAQETQYF. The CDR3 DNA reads TGCGCCAGCAATGAGGGGGCTCAAGAGACCCAGTACTTC.

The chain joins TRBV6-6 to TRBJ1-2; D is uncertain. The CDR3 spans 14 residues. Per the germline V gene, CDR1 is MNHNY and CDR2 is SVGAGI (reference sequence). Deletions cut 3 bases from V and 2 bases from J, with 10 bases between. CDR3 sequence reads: CASSYFSRNYGYTF. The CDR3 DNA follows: TGTGCCAGCAGTTATTTTTCCAGAAACTATGGCTACACCTTC.

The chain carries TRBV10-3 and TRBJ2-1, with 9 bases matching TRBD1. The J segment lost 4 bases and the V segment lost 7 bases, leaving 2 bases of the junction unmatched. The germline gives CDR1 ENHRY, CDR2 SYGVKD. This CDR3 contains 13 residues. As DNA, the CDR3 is TGTGCCATCACGACAGGGGGTTACAATGAGCAGTTCTTC. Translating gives CAITTGGYNEQFF.

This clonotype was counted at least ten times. For the CDR3, the DNA is TGTGCCAGCAGCCAGCGACTAGCGGGTCCCACTGGTACGCAGTATTTT. Its translation: CASSQRLAGPTGTQYF. The chain links TRBV12-3 or TRBV12-4 to TRBJ2-3, with 10 nucleotides matching TRBD2. V lost 6 bases to trimming and J lost 8 bases; unmatched junction nucleotides: 14. The CDR3 is made up of 16 amino acids.

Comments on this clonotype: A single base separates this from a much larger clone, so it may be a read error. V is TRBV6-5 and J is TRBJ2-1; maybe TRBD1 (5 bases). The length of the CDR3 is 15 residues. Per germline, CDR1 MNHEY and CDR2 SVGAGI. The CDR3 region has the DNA TGTCCCAGCAGGGCCTCCTCCTTATCCTACAATGAGCAGTTCTTC. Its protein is CPSRASSLSYNEQFF.

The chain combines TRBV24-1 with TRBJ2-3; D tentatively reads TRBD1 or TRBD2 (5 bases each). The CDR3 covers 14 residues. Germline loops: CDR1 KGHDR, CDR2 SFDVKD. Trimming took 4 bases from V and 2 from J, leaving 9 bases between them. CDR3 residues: CATSDLGTTDTQYF. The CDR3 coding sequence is TGTGCCACCAGTGACCTCGGGACCACAGATACGCAGTATTTT.

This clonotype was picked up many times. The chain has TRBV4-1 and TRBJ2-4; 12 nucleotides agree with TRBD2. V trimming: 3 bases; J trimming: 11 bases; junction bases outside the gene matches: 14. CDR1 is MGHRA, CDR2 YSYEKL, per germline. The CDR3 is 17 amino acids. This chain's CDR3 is CASSHGLAGQQKSVQYF. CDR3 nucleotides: TGCGCCAGCAGCCATGGACTAGCGGGACAACAGAAGAGCGTTCAGTACTTC.

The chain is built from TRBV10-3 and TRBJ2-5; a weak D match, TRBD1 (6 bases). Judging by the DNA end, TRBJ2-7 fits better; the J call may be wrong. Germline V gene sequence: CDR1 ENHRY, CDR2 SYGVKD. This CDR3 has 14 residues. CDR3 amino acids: CAISGTDSSYEQYV. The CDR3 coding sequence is TGTGCCATCAGTGGGACAGACAGCTCCTACGAGCAGTACGTC.

This CDR3 reads CASSLAVSGGTDTQYF. The CDR3 coding sequence is TGTGCCAGCAGCTTAGCGGTTTCAGGCGGCACAGATACGCAGTATTTT. This chain connects TRBV7-2 to TRBJ2-3; D remains ambiguous. This CDR3 region has 16 residues. Deletions cut 0 bases from V and 1 base from J, with 11 bases between. Germline loops: CDR1 SGHTA, CDR2 FQGNSA.